These 4 T cell receptor beta chains originate from one sample sequenced in a study of graft-versus-host responses after intestinal transplantation. Method: immunoSEQ multiplex PCR; TCRdb's copy keeps in-frame clones and lacks some. The data contain 9,000 to 10,000 clones, 86% of them seen just once; the ten biggest clones take up 4% to 6.5%. Lymphocytes from graft epithelium and lamina propria were isolated. This material consisted of ileum tissue, taken around 25 months after intestinal transplantation. The source of these receptors is a human patient who received an intestinal transplant, so some T cells may come from the graft donor.

The chain is built from TRBV27 and TRBJ2-4; TRBD2 agrees at 15 bases. The length of the CDR3 is 19 residues. With 7 bases clipped from V and 0 bases from J, the junction kept 10 bases outside the gene matches. Germline loops: CDR1 MNHEY, CDR2 SMNVEV (reference sequence). The CDR3 sequence is CASTGGLAGGFIAKNIQYF. The CDR3 DNA reads as TGTGCCAGCACCGGGGGACTAGCGGGAGGATTCATAGCCAAAAACATTCAGTACTTC.

This rearrangement joins TRBV4-1 to TRBJ1-1; D ambiguous. The CDR3 is 16 residues long. Trimming shortened V by 4 bases and J by 3 bases, and 18 bases separated the two germline ends. The germline CDR1 and CDR2 sequences are MGHRA and YSYEKL. The CDR3 DNA sequence: TGCGCCAGCAGCCGGTCCCTGCAACCTGGGGACACTGAAGCTTTCTTT. It translates to CASSRSLQPGDTEAFF.

This clone has only one observation. V and J are TRBV28 and TRBJ1-2; TRBD1 aligns across 8 bases. V was pared by 1 base and J by 1 base, with 5 bases of the junction left unmatched. The CDR3 is 16 amino acids. Germline CDR1 and CDR2: MDHEN and SYDVKM. The CDR3 region has the DNA TGTGCCAGCAGTTTATCTTCGACAGGGGTTAACTATGGCTACACCTTC. Translation gives CASSLSSTGVNYGYTF.

The chain carries TRBV6-5 and TRBJ1-2; tentatively, D is TRBD1 (6 bases). Germline V gives CDR1 MNHEY, CDR2 SVGAGI. The CDR3 is made up of 15 amino acids. Trimming removed 2 bases from V and 3 bases from J, with 13 bases in between. Here the CDR3 DNA reads TGTGCCAGCAGTTACCGGCGCAGGGGAGACTATGGCTACACCTTC. This sequence encodes CASSYRRRGDYGYTF.